This TCR beta chain was sequenced in a study of early T cells in non-severe SARS-CoV-2 infection listed by TCRdb under 2021. Some background on the complete study: Because TCR sequencing relied on bulk RNA taken from unsorted whole blood, pairing of alpha and beta chains was not possible. Study-level results and caveats: Matching against VDJdb was skewed toward anti-spike CD8 responses, likely underestimated virus-specific expansions, and missed private and CD4 specificities.

This clonotype was detected ten times or more. Which antigen it targets is not known. The input lacks base qualities; no much larger clone sits a single base away. Library generation was performed with 5' RACE. Reads for this sample came from a NextSeq 500. The TCR library protocol attached unique molecular identifiers to individual cDNA molecules to correct for sequencing error and PCR bias. Both TCR alpha and beta chains were sequenced, and tight co-correlation was observed between alpha and beta sequence abundances in each sample. The authors' pipeline ran thus. Decombinator V4 was used to annotate TCR sequences for V gene, J gene and CDR3. TCRs were defined as expanded if a significant change between any two time points was detected under a Poisson model with p below 0.0001. TCR abundances were normalised to the total number of TCRs sequenced per sample and expressed as counts per million. VDJdb, accessed on 1 November 2021, was searched for TCRs annotated for CMV, EBV and SARS-CoV-2, and TCRs annotated for more than one antigen were excluded. TCRdb reprocessed the public reads (quality trimming at Q25 with fastp, clone calling with MiXCR) and kept in-frame beta chains. Every entry covers one CDR3 protein and lists the most common genes and DNA from its rows. The V and J calls, along with clone size, are taken from TCRdb and not from the paper's own processing. In all, the sample holds tens of thousands of distinct CDR3 sequences, and roughly 9% of those were seen once. The ten largest make up around 21% of the sample.

A case-control design nested within a healthcare worker cohort in London, UK, was used, with weekly nasopharyngeal swab PCR tests and blood sampling performed. Healthcare workers were recruited during the week of the UK lockdown, between 23 and 31 March 2020, and followed weekly for up to roughly 15 weeks. What was sequenced was whole blood. The receptor was derived from an adult who was a healthcare worker with PCR-confirmed SARS-CoV-2 infection or an uninfected control (not recorded which).

The CDR3 protein sequence reads: CASTGSTEAFF. The sequenced DNA is TGTGCCAGCACCGGGAGTACTGAAGCTTTCTTT. This chain joins TRBV3-1 to TRBJ1-1; confidence is insufficient to name the D gene. CDR1 is given as LGHDT and CDR2 as YNNKEL, both from the germline V gene (reference sequence). A distance of 8 bases separates the germline ends of V and J, which lose 7 bases and 5 bases respectively. Counted from cysteine to phenylalanine, this CDR3 has 11 amino acids. Only the CDR3 DNA is retained, 33 bases long and in frame from the first base.